These T cell receptor beta chains were read from a single sample in a study of T cells in Graves' hyperthyroidism and ophthalmopathy. From the multiplex PCR reads, TCRdb called clonotypes with MiXCR, one entry per CDR3 protein. The sample holds hundreds of thousands of distinct CDR3 sequences, about 12% seen once. Specimen: blood. The receptors were gathered from a woman between 18 and 29 years old with Graves' hyperthyroidism. The CDR3 runs from the conserved cysteine through the conserved F or W. A D gene is named only where the DNA matches it firmly. Clone size is given for some rows only: seen once, a few or many times, or a class if the clone is expanded.

v_call: TRBV7-9; d_call: -; j_call: TRBJ2-5; clone_size: many; cdr3_nt: TGTGCCAGCAGCTTAGCGGGACAACAGCAAGAGACCCAGTACTTC; cdr3_aa: CASSLAGQQQETQYF
v_call: TRBV28; d_call: -; j_call: TRBJ1-5; clone_size: many; cdr3_nt: TGTGCCAGCAGTTTGGTGGCGGGACATCAGCCCCAGCATTTT; cdr3_aa: CASSLVAGHQPQHF
v_call: TRBV2; d_call: TRBD1; j_call: TRBJ2-1; clone_size: many; cdr3_nt: TGTGCCAGCAGTGAAGCGATGGGACAGAACAATGAGCAGTTCTTC; cdr3_aa: CASSEAMGQNNEQFF
v_call: TRBV20-1; d_call: -; j_call: TRBJ2-7; clone_size: many; cdr3_nt: TGCAGTGCTAGAGATCCAGGGGCCACCTACGAGCAGTACTTC; cdr3_aa: CSARDPGATYEQYF
v_call: TRBV6-1; d_call: -; j_call: TRBJ1-5; clone_size: -; cdr3_nt: TGTGCCAGCACCCCCCTTTGGTCAGGGAACCAGCCCCAGCATTTT; cdr3_aa: CASTPLWSGNQPQHF
v_call: TRBV7-9; d_call: -; j_call: TRBJ1-4; clone_size: many; cdr3_nt: TGTGCCAGCAGCTTGGGCGGTAATGAAAAACTGTTTTTT; cdr3_aa: CASSLGGNEKLFF
v_call: TRBV28; d_call: -; j_call: TRBJ2-5; clone_size: many; cdr3_nt: TGTGCCAGCAGCGAGACAGGGACTATCCAAGAGACCCAGTACTTC; cdr3_aa: CASSETGTIQETQYF
v_call: TRBV20-1; d_call: TRBD1; j_call: TRBJ1-5; clone_size: -; cdr3_nt: TGCAGTGCTAGGACAGGGGGGCTCCGGCCCCAGCATTTT; cdr3_aa: CSARTGGLRPQHF
v_call: TRBV10-1; d_call: -; j_call: TRBJ1-2; clone_size: many; cdr3_nt: TGCGCCAGCAGTGAGTCGGTCAGGACCAACTATGGCTACACCTTC; cdr3_aa: CASSESVRTNYGYTF
v_call: TRBV20-1; d_call: TRBD2; j_call: TRBJ2-1; clone_size: many; cdr3_nt: TGCAGTGCTTACGGGGGGGGGAACAATGAGCAGTTCTTC; cdr3_aa: CSAYGGGNNEQFF
v_call: TRBV18; d_call: -; j_call: TRBJ2-1; clone_size: many; cdr3_nt: TGTGCCAGCTCAGTCTCCGATTCCAATGAGCAGTTCTTC; cdr3_aa: CASSVSDSNEQFF
v_call: TRBV18; d_call: -; j_call: TRBJ2-7; clone_size: many; cdr3_nt: TGTGCCAGCTCACCAGAGAGCGCGGCCTACGAGCAGTACTTC; cdr3_aa: CASSPESAAYEQYF
v_call: TRBV28; d_call: TRBD2; j_call: TRBJ2-7; clone_size: many; cdr3_nt: TGTGCCAGCAGTTTATATGGGGGAGGGCCATCCTACGAGCAGTACTTC; cdr3_aa: CASSLYGGGPSYEQYF
v_call: TRBV11-2; d_call: -; j_call: TRBJ1-2; clone_size: many; cdr3_nt: TGTGCCAGCAGCTTAGGTTCAGGGGCCTTCTCCTATGGCTACACCTTC; cdr3_aa: CASSLGSGAFSYGYTF
v_call: TRBV15; d_call: TRBD2; j_call: TRBJ2-5; clone_size: many; cdr3_nt: TGTGCCACCAGCAAACAATTAGCGGGGGCCGGGGGAGAGACCCAGTACTTC; cdr3_aa: CATSKQLAGAGGETQYF
v_call: TRBV7-2; d_call: TRBD1; j_call: TRBJ2-7; clone_size: many; cdr3_nt: TGTGCCAGCAGTCAAGCGTCGGGACAGGGGGCTAGCTGGGGCGAGCAGTACTTC; cdr3_aa: CASSQASGQGASWGEQYF
v_call: TRBV20-1; d_call: -; j_call: TRBJ2-7; clone_size: many; cdr3_nt: TGCAGTGCTAGAGGACTGATCCTGGGGCTCTACGAGCAGTACTTC; cdr3_aa: CSARGLILGLYEQYF
v_call: TRBV5-5; d_call: -; j_call: TRBJ2-3; clone_size: -; cdr3_nt: TGTGCCAGCAGCCACAGGGACTTTAGCACAGATACGCAGTATTTT; cdr3_aa: CASSHRDFSTDTQYF
v_call: TRBV4-1; d_call: TRBD1; j_call: TRBJ2-2; clone_size: few; cdr3_nt: TGCGCCAGCAGCCAAGCGGACAGGGCACACACCGGGGAGCTGTTTTTT; cdr3_aa: CASSQADRAHTGELFF
v_call: TRBV28; d_call: -; j_call: TRBJ2-7; clone_size: many; cdr3_nt: TGTGCCAGCAGCACTACCGGGACATTGCCCTACGAGCAGTACTTC; cdr3_aa: CASSTTGTLPYEQYF
v_call: TRBV12-5; d_call: -; j_call: TRBJ1-1; clone_size: many; cdr3_nt: TGTGCTAGTGGTTTATTTGTGGGCCCGGTAAAGTCTGAAGCTTTCTTT; cdr3_aa: CASGLFVGPVKSEAFF
v_call: TRBV20-1; d_call: -; j_call: TRBJ1-2; clone_size: many; cdr3_nt: TGCAGTGCCCCCCCGGGGGGTCGCTATGGCTACACCTTC; cdr3_aa: CSAPPGGRYGYTF
v_call: TRBV13; d_call: -; j_call: TRBJ2-6; clone_size: -; cdr3_nt: TGTGCCAGCAGTAGCCGAGGGGCCAACGTCCTGACTTTC; cdr3_aa: CASSSRGANVLTF
v_call: TRBV25-1; d_call: -; j_call: TRBJ2-2; clone_size: many; cdr3_nt: TGTGCCAGCGGGACGGAGTTTACCGGGGAGCTGTTTTTT; cdr3_aa: CASGTEFTGELFF
v_call: TRBV20-1; d_call: -; j_call: TRBJ1-5; clone_size: many; cdr3_nt: TGCAGTGCTAGGGGGGGGTCCGGTCAGCCCCAGCATTTT; cdr3_aa: CSARGGSGQPQHF
v_call: TRBV20-1; d_call: -; j_call: TRBJ2-7; clone_size: many; cdr3_nt: TGCAGTGCTTCCCCCGGGAACTCCTACGAGCAGTACTTC; cdr3_aa: CSASPGNSYEQYF
v_call: TRBV11-3; d_call: TRBD1; j_call: TRBJ2-7; clone_size: many; cdr3_nt: TGTGCCAGCAGCGCACGGACAGGGGGCGAGCAGTACTTC; cdr3_aa: CASSARTGGEQYF
v_call: TRBV6-1; d_call: -; j_call: TRBJ1-2; clone_size: many; cdr3_nt: TGTGCCAGCAGTTCCCGTGACTATGGCTACACCTTC; cdr3_aa: CASSSRDYGYTF
v_call: TRBV12-3/TRBV12-4; d_call: -; j_call: TRBJ1-1; clone_size: many; cdr3_nt: TGTGCCAGCCGAGGGGGAGCTGGGGCTGAAGCTTTCTTT; cdr3_aa: CASRGGAGAEAFF
v_call: TRBV20-1; d_call: TRBD1; j_call: TRBJ1-4; clone_size: many; cdr3_nt: TGCAGTGCAAGCCCTCAGGGGGTTCACGAAAAACTGTTTTTT; cdr3_aa: CSASPQGVHEKLFF
v_call: TRBV18; d_call: -; j_call: TRBJ2-7; clone_size: many; cdr3_nt: TGTGCCAGCTCAGGGCAGGGGACCTACGAGCAGTACTTC; cdr3_aa: CASSGQGTYEQYF
v_call: TRBV28; d_call: TRBD2; j_call: TRBJ2-7; clone_size: many; cdr3_nt: TGTGCCAGCAGTTTAGGAGCGGGAATTGAAGGAGAGCAGTACTTC; cdr3_aa: CASSLGAGIEGEQYF
v_call: TRBV5-1; d_call: TRBD2; j_call: TRBJ2-2; clone_size: -; cdr3_nt: TGCGCCAGCAGCTCCGGGACTAGAGGTACCGGGGAGCTGTTTTTT; cdr3_aa: CASSSGTRGTGELFF
v_call: TRBV6-2/TRBV6-3; d_call: -; j_call: TRBJ2-7; clone_size: many; cdr3_nt: TGTGCCAGCAGTTACGAGGGGCTCTCCTACGAGCAGTACTTC; cdr3_aa: CASSYEGLSYEQYF
v_call: TRBV28; d_call: TRBD2; j_call: TRBJ2-3; clone_size: many; cdr3_nt: TGTGCCAGCAGTTCCAATCTAGCGGGAGAGTCAGATACGCAGTATTTT; cdr3_aa: CASSSNLAGESDTQYF
v_call: TRBV29-1; d_call: -; j_call: TRBJ2-1; clone_size: many; cdr3_nt: TGCAGCGTTGTAACAGGCAGGGGCTACAATGAGCAGTTCTTC; cdr3_aa: CSVVTGRGYNEQFF
v_call: TRBV20-1; d_call: -; j_call: TRBJ2-3; clone_size: -; cdr3_nt: TGCAGTGCTAGAGGCGAAGATACGCAGTATTTT; cdr3_aa: CSARGEDTQYF
v_call: TRBV5-1; d_call: -; j_call: TRBJ2-7; clone_size: many; cdr3_nt: TGCGCCAGCAGCTTGGATCTCGGACACTCCTACGAGCAGTACTTC; cdr3_aa: CASSLDLGHSYEQYF
v_call: TRBV27; d_call: -; j_call: TRBJ1-2; clone_size: few; cdr3_nt: TGTGCCAGCAGTTTAAAGGAGGGTGGTAACTATGGCTACACCTTC; cdr3_aa: CASSLKEGGNYGYTF
v_call: TRBV6-6; d_call: TRBD2; j_call: TRBJ2-7; clone_size: many; cdr3_nt: TGTGCCAGCAGTTACGGAGGCGGGAGCGACTACGAGCAGTACTTC; cdr3_aa: CASSYGGGSDYEQYF
v_call: TRBV28; d_call: -; j_call: TRBJ2-5; clone_size: many; cdr3_nt: TGTGCCAGCAGTTATTTAACGCTGTTTATTTACTTC; cdr3_aa: CASSYLTLFIYF
v_call: TRBV14; d_call: -; j_call: TRBJ1-3; clone_size: few; cdr3_nt: TGTGCCAGCAGCCCGTGGGCAGGGAAGGAAAACACCATATATTTT; cdr3_aa: CASSPWAGKENTIYF
v_call: TRBV7-3; d_call: -; j_call: TRBJ1-1; clone_size: many; cdr3_nt: TGTGCCAGCAGCTTAACAAACGGCCCCAACACTGAAGCTTTCTTT; cdr3_aa: CASSLTNGPNTEAFF
v_call: TRBV4-1; d_call: -; j_call: TRBJ1-4; clone_size: many; cdr3_nt: TGCGCCAGCAGCCAAGGTCAGGCATTCGATGAAAAACTGTTTTTT; cdr3_aa: CASSQGQAFDEKLFF
v_call: TRBV7-2; d_call: TRBD1; j_call: TRBJ1-2; clone_size: many; cdr3_nt: TGTGCCAGCAGCGGGACAGGCTCTCTAGGCTACACCTTC; cdr3_aa: CASSGTGSLGYTF
v_call: TRBV4-1; d_call: -; j_call: TRBJ2-1; clone_size: many; cdr3_nt: TGCGCCAGCAGCTACGAATGGCAGGGAGGTGATGAGCAGTTCTTC; cdr3_aa: CASSYEWQGGDEQFF
v_call: TRBV4-3; d_call: -; j_call: TRBJ1-1; clone_size: few; cdr3_nt: TGCGCCAGCAGCCAAGGGGGGTCGGGGACTGAAGCTTTCTTT; cdr3_aa: CASSQGGSGTEAFF
v_call: TRBV11-3; d_call: -; j_call: TRBJ1-1; clone_size: -; cdr3_nt: TGTGCCAGCAGCTTTGGCTACAGGAGTGATGTAGCTTTCTTT; cdr3_aa: CASSFGYRSDVAFF
v_call: TRBV12-3/TRBV12-4; d_call: TRBD1; j_call: TRBJ2-7; clone_size: -; cdr3_nt: TGTGCCAGCAGTTGGACAGGGGGCGCGATGAGGGAGCAGTACTTC; cdr3_aa: CASSWTGGAMREQYF
v_call: TRBV10-3; d_call: TRBD2; j_call: TRBJ2-7; clone_size: few; cdr3_nt: TGTGCCCTAAAAGAGGGGACTAGCGGGAGCCACGAGCAGTACTTC; cdr3_aa: CALKEGTSGSHEQYF
v_call: TRBV3-1; d_call: -; j_call: TRBJ2-7; clone_size: -; cdr3_nt: TGTGCCAGCAGCCACATTGGCGAGCAGTACTTC; cdr3_aa: CASSHIGEQYF